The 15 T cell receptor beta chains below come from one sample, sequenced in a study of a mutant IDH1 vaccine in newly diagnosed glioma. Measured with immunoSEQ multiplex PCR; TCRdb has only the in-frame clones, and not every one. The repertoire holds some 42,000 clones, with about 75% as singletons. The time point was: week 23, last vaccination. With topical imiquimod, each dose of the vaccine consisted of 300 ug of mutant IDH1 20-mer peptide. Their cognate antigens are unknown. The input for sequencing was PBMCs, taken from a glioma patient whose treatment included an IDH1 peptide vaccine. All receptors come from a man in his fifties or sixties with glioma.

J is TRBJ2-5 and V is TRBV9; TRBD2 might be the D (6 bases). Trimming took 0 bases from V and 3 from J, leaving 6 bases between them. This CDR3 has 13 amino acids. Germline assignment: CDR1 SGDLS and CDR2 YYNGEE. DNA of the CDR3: TGTGCCAGCAGCGTAGGGGGGGAAGAGACCCAGTACTTC. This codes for CASSVGGEETQYF. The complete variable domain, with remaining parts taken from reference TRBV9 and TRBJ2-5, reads DSGVTQTPKHLITATGQRVTLRCSPRSGDLSVYWYQQSLDQGLQFLIQYYNGEERAKGNILERFSAQQFPDLHSELNLSSLELGDSALYFCASSVGGEETQYFGPGTRLLVL.

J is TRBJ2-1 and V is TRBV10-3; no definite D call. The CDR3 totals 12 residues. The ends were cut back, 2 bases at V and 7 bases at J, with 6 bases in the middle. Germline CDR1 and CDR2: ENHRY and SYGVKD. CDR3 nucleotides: TGTGCCATCAGTGAGGAAGGGAATGAGCAGTTCTTC. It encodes CAISEEGNEQFF.

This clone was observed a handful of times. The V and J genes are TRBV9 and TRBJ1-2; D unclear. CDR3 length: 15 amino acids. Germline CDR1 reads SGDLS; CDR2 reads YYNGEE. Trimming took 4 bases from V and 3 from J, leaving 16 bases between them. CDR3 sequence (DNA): TGTGCCAGCAGCCTTGGTGGGGAGTTGGACTATGGCTACACCTTC. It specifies CASSLGGELDYGYTF.

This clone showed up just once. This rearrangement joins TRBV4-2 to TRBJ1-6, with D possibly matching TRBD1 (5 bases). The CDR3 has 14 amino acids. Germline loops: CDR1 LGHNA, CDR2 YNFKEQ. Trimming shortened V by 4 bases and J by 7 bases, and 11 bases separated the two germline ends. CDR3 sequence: CASSLGQENSPLHF. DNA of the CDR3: TGTGCCAGCAGCCTCGGACAAGAGAATTCACCCCTCCACTTT.

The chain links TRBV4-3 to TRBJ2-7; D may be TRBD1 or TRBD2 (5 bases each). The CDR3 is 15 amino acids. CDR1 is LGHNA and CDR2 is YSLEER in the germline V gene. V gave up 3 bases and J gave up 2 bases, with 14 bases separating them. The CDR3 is CASSHGTAGTYEQYF. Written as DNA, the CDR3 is TGCGCCAGCAGCCATGGGACCGCCGGAACCTACGAGCAGTACTTC.

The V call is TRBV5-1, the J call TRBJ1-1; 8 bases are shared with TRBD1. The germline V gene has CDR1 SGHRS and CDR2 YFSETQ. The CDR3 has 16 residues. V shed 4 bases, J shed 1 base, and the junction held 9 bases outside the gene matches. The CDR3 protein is CASSPTPTGANTEAFF. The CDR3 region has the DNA TGCGCCAGCAGCCCTACCCCGACAGGGGCGAACACTGAAGCTTTCTTT.

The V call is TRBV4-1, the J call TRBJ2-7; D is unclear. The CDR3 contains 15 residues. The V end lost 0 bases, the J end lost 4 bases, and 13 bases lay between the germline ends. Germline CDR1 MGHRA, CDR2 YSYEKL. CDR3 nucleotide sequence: TGCGCCAGCAGCCAAGATTCGGCAGGCTCATACGAGCAGTACTTC. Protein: CASSQDSAGSYEQYF.

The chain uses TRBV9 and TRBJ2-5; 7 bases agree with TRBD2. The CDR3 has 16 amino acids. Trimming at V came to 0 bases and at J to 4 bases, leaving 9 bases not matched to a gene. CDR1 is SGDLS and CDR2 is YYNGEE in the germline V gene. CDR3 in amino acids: CASSVDPAREGETQYF. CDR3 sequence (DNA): TGTGCCAGCAGCGTAGACCCCGCCAGGGAGGGAGAGACCCAGTACTTC.

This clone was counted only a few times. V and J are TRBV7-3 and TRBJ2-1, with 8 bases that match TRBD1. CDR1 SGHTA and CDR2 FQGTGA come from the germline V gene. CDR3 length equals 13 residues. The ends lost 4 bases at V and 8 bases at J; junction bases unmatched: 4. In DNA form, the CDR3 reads TGTGCCAGCAGCTCAGGGGGCCAGGATGAGCAGTTCTTC. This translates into CASSSGGQDEQFF.

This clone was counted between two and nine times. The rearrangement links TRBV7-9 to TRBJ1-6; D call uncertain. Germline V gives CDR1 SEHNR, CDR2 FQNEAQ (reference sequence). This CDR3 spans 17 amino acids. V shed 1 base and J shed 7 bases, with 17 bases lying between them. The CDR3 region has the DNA TGTGCCAGCAGCTTAGGTGGCGGGTCGGTTGGAAATTCACCCCTCCACTTT. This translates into CASSLGGGSVGNSPLHF.

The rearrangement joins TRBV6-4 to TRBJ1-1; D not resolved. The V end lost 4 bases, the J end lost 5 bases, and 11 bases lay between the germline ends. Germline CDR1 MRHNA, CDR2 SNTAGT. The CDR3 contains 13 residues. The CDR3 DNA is TGTGCCAGCAGTGCTGAGTCGGGGACTGAAGCTTTCTTT. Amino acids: CASSAESGTEAFF.

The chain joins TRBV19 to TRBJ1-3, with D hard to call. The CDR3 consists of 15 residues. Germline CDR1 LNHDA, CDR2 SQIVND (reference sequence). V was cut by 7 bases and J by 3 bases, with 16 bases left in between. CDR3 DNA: TGTGCCAGTACTCTCGCCCAAGGTTATGGAAACACCATATATTTT. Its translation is CASTLAQGYGNTIYF.

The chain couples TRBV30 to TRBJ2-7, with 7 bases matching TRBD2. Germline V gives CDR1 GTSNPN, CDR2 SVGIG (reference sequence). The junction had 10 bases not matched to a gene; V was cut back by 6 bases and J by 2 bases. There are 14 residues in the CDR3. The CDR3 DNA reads TGTGCCTGCCCAACCGGGAGGTCGGCCTACGAGCAGTACTTC. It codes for CACPTGRSAYEQYF.

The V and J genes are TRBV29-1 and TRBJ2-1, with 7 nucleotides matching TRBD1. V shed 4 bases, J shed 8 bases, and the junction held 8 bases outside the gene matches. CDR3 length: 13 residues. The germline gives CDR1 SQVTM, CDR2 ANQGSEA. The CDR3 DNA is TGCAGCGTTGGCAATTACAGGGGCTATGAGCAGTTCTTC. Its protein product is CSVGNYRGYEQFF.

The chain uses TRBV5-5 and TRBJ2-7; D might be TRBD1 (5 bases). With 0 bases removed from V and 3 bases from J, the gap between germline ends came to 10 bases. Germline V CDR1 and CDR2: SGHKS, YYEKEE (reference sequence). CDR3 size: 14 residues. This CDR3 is CASSLAGQDYEQYF. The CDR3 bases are TGTGCCAGCAGCTTGGCCGGACAAGACTACGAGCAGTACTTC.